This T cell receptor beta chain emerged from a study of graft-versus-host responses after intestinal transplantation (dated by TCRdb to the early 2020s). Study-level background: Recipients received multivisceral, liver-intestinal, or isolated intestinal transplants. The cohort enrolled 20 to 30 intestinal transplant recipients, one of whom was a retransplant, and a few patients without pretransplant specimens were excluded. Samples from a few later patients were sequenced in-house on an Illumina MiSeq with MiXCR processing rather than by the commercial service. Anti-thymocyte globulin induction was given to all recipients, followed by maintenance tacrolimus and steroids for 2 to 4 years. Donor T cell macrochimerism was defined as a peak of at least 4% donor T cells among recipient peripheral blood mononuclear cells. Alloreactive clones were identified by sequencing pre-transplant mixed lymphocyte reaction products and comparing them with unstimulated pre-transplant donor and recipient T cells. After intestinal transplantation, graft-versus-host and host-versus-graft alloreactive T cell clones were followed in the graft, circulation and bone marrow using bulk TCR-beta CDR3 sequencing.

The library came from the immunoSEQ multiplex PCR assay. For most patients, genomic DNA was isolated with the Qiagen DNeasy Blood and Tissue Kit and sent frozen to Adaptive Biotechnologies for TCR sequencing. For most patients, high-throughput TCR-beta CDR3 sequencing of genomic DNA was performed by Adaptive Biotechnologies. Concerning the study's data processing: Adaptive's ImmunoSEQ software was the source of the TCR sequencing data for 15 to 20 patients, while a few other patients were processed with MiXCR and VDJtools. CD4 versus CD8 sorting errors were corrected by removing sequences found in both subsets at a frequency ratio below 5:1. CDR3 nucleotide sequences shared between donor and recipient were removed because the origin of such sequences could not be assigned. To be classed as alloreactive, a clone needed at least 2-fold expansion over unstimulated cells and a minimum CFSE-low frequency of 0.002% (template counts) or 0.001% (read counts). Clones were considered mappable if detected in sequenced pre-transplant spleen, lymph node, or MLR CFSE-low populations of the donor or recipient. Cumulative frequency of alloreactive clones was calculated as a percentage of all sequences weighted by copy number. TCRdb carries this immuneACCESS record with in-frame sequences only. Its versions omit some clonotypes, under half of them owing to an unresolved V gene in the studies checked, with the rest unexplained. The V and J calls and clone size were taken over from that table, and D and trimming were inferred from the DNA. This sample has about 88,000 clones in its table, and about 94% of those were observed once. Roughly 0.18% of the sample is taken by the ten largest.

The time point tag for this specimen amounts to: cells obtained before transplantation from donor or recipient. CD3+CD4+ and CD3+CD8+ populations were FACS-sorted from unstimulated pre-transplant donor and recipient cells taken from spleen or lymph nodes. Comments on this clone: Its antigen is unknown. No base qualities exist here, and no much larger clone lies one base off it.

Here is what the overall study found, with its caveats: The conclusions were limited by the relatively low number and heterogeneity of the intestinal transplant patients. GvH clones were found in recipient bone marrow, and some of the GvH clones appeared earlier in ileal mucosa or blood, which is consistent with an intestinal mucosal origin. Early after transplant, declines in HvG clones were associated with peak levels of circulating GvH clones. Patients with donor T cell macrochimerism had high GvH to HvG T cell clonal ratios in their allografts.

V is clipped by 1 base and J by 7 bases, and the sequence between their germline boundaries is 9 bases long. The CDR3 runs 13 residues from the cysteine to the phenylalanine. Just CDR3 DNA is preserved here, 39 bases in frame from base 1. CDR1 and CDR2, looked up from the germline V gene, are SGHRS and YFSETQ. This sample comprised unstimulated CD4+ T cells sorted from spleen or lymph node cells, obtained before transplant. The chain was built from TRBV5-1 and TRBJ1-5; the D gene cannot be resolved reliably. The sequence derives from a human donor who was the organ donor for an intestinal transplant. The nucleotide sequence is given as TGCGCCAGCAGCTTGTCCCCCGGACAGCCCCAGCATTTT. The resulting protein is CASSLSPGQPQHF. Full variable domain (CDR3 extended with the reference TRBV5-1 and TRBJ1-5 proteins): KAGVTQTPRYLIKTRGQQVTLSCSPISGHRSVSWYQQTPGQGLQFLFEYFSETQRNKGNFPGRFSGRQFSNSRSEMNVSTLELGDSALYLCASSLSPGQPQHFGDGTRLSIL.